The present TCR beta chain was sequenced within a study of blood T cell repertoires in COVID-19. Assay: immunoSEQ multiplex PCR; the TCRdb copy retains only in-frame clones and omits some. Of roughly 140,000 clones listed, approximately 80% are singletons. Germline CDR1 reads SQVTM; CDR2 reads ANQGSEA. Trimming cost V 3 bases and J 3 bases; bases outside gene matches: 5. The CDR3 length is 15 residues. Cohorts were assigned according to the clinical history that participants reported. For recovered donors of Cohort 3, there were two negative PCRs, clearance, or symptom resolution. The source of this sequence is a middle-aged woman who had recovered from COVID-19. Sequencing was carried out using PBMCs or T cells enriched from blood (not recorded which). The chain is built from TRBV29-1 and TRBJ2-6, with 7 bases identical to TRBD1. The CDR3 loop reads CSVEMDRFGANVLTF. The CDR3 bases are TGCAGCGTTGAGATGGACAGGTTTGGGGCCAACGTCCTGACTTTC. Full variable domain (rest looked up from reference TRBV29-1 and TRBJ2-6): SAVISQKPSRDICQRGTSLTIQCQVDSQVTMMFWYRQQPGQSLTLIATANQGSEATYESGFVIDKFPISRPNLTFSTLTVSNMSPEDSSIYLCSVEMDRFGANVLTFGAGSRLTVL.